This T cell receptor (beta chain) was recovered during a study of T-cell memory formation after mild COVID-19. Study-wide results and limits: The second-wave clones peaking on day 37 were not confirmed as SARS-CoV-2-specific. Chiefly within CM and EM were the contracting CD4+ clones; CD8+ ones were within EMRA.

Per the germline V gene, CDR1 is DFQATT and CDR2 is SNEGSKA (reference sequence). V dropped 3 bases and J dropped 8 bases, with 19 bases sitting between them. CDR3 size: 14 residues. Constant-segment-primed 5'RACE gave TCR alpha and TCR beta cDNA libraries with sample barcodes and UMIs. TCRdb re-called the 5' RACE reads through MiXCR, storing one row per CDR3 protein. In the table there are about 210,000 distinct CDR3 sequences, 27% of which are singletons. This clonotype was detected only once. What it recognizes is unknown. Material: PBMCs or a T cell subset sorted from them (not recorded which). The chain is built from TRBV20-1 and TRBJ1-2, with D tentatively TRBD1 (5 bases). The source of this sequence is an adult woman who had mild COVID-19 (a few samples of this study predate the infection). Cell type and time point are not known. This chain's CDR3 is CSASAQGHGWGYTF. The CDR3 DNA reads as TGCAGTGCTAGTGCGCAGGGTCATGGGTGGGGCTACACCTTC.